This T cell receptor beta chain derives from a study of tumor-infiltrating lymphocytes in primary liver carcinoma. Overall study: Subjects consisted of male and female patients aged 30 to 69 years.

Total RNA (approximately 450 ng) served as template for TCR beta cDNA synthesis primed by a constant-region primer. Construction of TCR beta libraries relied on three successive nested multiplex PCR rounds employing slightly modified ARM-PCR. Two initial PCR rounds of about 11 cycles each paired TRBV1-TRBV30 forward primers with a C-beta reverse primer. In TCRdb, the multiplex PCR reads were re-called with MiXCR into one record per CDR3 protein. The data show 310,000 or so distinct CDR3 sequences, around 60% seen once. The CDR3 runs 17 residues. The germline V gene has CDR1 SGHVS and CDR2 FQNEAQ. Turning to this clonotype: As yet, its antigen is unknown. At one end the junction does not follow the germline gene, possibly because of a read error.

Both blood RNA, taken from unsorted whole blood, and germline DNA were extracted. Donors were untreated and chronically infected with HBV. Broader study findings: Without sorting, CD4+ versus CD8+ T cell repertoires were not compared.

The sequence came from a man aged 35-49 years with primary liver carcinoma and hepatitis B virus infection. Sample: peripheral blood. The V and J genes are TRBV7-8 and TRBJ2-1; D is perhaps TRBD1 (6 bases). CDR3 sequence (DNA): TGTTCCAGCAGCTTAAGAGGGGGAGAACAAAAATACAATGAGCAGTTCTTC. Its translation is CSSSLRGGEQKYNEQFF.